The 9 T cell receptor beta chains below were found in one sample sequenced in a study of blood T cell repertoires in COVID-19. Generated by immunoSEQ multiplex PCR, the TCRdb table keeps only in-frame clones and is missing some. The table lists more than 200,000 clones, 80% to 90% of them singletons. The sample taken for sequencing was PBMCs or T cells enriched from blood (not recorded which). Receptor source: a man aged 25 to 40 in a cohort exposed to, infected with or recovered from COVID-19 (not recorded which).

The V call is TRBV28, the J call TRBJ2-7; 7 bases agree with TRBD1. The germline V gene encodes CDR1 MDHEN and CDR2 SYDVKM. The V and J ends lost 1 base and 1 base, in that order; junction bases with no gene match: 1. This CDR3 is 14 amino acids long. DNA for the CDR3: TGTGCCAGCAGTTTATACAGGGGTTCCTACGAGCAGTACTTC. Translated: CASSLYRGSYEQYF. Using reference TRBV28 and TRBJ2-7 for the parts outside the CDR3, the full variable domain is DVKVTQSSRYLVKRTGEKVFLECVQDMDHENMFWYRQDPGLGLRLIYFSYDVKMKEKGDIPEGYSVSREKKERFSLILESASTNQTSMYLCASSLYRGSYEQYFGPGTRLTVT.

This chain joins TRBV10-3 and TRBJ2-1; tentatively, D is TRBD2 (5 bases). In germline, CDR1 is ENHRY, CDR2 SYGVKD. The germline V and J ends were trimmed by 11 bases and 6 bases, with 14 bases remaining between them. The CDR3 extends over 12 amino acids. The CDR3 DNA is TGTGCCGTGGGAAGCGGCCCCAATGAGCAGTTCTTC. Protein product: CAVGSGPNEQFF.

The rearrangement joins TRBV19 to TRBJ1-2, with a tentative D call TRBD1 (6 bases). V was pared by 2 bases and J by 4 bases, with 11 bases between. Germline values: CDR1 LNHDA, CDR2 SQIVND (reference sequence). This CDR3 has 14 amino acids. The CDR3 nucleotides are TGTGCCAGTAGTATACTCGGGACAAGCTATGGCTACACCTTC. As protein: CASSILGTSYGYTF.

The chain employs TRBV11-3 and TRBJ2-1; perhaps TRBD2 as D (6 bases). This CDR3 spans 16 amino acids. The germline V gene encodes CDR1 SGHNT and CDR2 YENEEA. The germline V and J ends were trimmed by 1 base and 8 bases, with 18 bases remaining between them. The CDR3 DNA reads TGTGCCAGCAGCTTAGGGGGAGGAGGGAAGGGCCATGAGCAGTTCTTC. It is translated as CASSLGGGGKGHEQFF.

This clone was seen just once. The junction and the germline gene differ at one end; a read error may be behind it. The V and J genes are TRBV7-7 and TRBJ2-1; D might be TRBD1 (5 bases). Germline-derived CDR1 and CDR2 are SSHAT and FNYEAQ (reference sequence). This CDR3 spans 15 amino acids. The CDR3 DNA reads TGTGCTAGCAGCTTAGAGCAGGGCACCTACAATGAGCAGTTCTTC. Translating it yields CASSLEQGTYNEQFF.

In DNA, the CDR3 is TGTGCCAGCAGCTCAGGGGGCTGGGGCAATCAGCCCCAGCATTTT. Its protein product is CASSSGGWGNQPQHF. The chain links TRBV11-2 to TRBJ1-5; TRBD1 agrees at 8 bases. CDR3 size: 15 residues. Unmatched junction bases numbered 4, after V lost 4 bases and J lost 2 bases. Per germline, CDR1 SGHAT and CDR2 FQNNGV.

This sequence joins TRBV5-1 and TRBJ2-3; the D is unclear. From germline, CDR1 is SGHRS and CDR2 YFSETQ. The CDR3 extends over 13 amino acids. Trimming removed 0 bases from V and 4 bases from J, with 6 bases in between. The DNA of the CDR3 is TGCGCCAGCAGCTTGGTATCCCCAGATACGCAGTATTTT. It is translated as CASSLVSPDTQYF.

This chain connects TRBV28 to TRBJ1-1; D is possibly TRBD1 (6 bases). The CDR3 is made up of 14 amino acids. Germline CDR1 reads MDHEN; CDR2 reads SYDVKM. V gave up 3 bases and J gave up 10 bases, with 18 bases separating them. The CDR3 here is CASSLGQTQPGAFF. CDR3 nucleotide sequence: TGTGCCAGCAGTTTGGGACAAACCCAGCCCGGAGCTTTCTTT.

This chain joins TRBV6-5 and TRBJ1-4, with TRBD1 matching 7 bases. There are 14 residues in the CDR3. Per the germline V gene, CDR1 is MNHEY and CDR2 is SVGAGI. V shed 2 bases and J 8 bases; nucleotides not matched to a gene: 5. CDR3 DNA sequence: TGTGCCAGCAGTTACGACAGGGTCGACGAAAAACTGTTTTTT. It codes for CASSYDRVDEKLFF.